Here is one T cell receptor beta chain with its context. As yet, its antigen is unknown. This sample was included in a study of cytomegalovirus exposure and HLA in healthy donors. Study-level points and caveats: Differences between HLA loci emerged in a later analysis of TCR association rates, with DRB1 most and HLA-C fewest. In a later analysis, TCR beta V- and J-gene trimming was associated with a missense DCLRE1C variant.

The PCR used 60 Vbeta and 13 Jbeta primers. In the authors' methods: Among the unique TCR beta chains that a later analysis counted, some 73 million in all, approximately 12 million were shared. Using immunoSEQ multiplex PCR, the repertoire was profiled, and TCRdb retains in-frame clones only, with some absent. D and trimming come from the DNA, and the V and J calls and clone size come from that table. The ten most abundant clones cover about 0.9% of a sample with about 190,000 clones. CDR3 size: 14 residues. Germline-derived CDR1 and CDR2 are SGHAT and FQNNGV. V lost 3 bases and J 1 base, leaving 9 bases between the germline ends.

The specimen sequenced was PBMCs. This TCR derives from a woman aged 25 to 45 in good health and CMV-seropositive. The chain uses TRBV11-2 and TRBJ2-5, with D hard to call. The chain's CDR3 is CASSFGDGQETQYF. CDR3 bases: TGTGCCAGCAGCTTCGGAGACGGCCAAGAGACCCAGTACTTC.